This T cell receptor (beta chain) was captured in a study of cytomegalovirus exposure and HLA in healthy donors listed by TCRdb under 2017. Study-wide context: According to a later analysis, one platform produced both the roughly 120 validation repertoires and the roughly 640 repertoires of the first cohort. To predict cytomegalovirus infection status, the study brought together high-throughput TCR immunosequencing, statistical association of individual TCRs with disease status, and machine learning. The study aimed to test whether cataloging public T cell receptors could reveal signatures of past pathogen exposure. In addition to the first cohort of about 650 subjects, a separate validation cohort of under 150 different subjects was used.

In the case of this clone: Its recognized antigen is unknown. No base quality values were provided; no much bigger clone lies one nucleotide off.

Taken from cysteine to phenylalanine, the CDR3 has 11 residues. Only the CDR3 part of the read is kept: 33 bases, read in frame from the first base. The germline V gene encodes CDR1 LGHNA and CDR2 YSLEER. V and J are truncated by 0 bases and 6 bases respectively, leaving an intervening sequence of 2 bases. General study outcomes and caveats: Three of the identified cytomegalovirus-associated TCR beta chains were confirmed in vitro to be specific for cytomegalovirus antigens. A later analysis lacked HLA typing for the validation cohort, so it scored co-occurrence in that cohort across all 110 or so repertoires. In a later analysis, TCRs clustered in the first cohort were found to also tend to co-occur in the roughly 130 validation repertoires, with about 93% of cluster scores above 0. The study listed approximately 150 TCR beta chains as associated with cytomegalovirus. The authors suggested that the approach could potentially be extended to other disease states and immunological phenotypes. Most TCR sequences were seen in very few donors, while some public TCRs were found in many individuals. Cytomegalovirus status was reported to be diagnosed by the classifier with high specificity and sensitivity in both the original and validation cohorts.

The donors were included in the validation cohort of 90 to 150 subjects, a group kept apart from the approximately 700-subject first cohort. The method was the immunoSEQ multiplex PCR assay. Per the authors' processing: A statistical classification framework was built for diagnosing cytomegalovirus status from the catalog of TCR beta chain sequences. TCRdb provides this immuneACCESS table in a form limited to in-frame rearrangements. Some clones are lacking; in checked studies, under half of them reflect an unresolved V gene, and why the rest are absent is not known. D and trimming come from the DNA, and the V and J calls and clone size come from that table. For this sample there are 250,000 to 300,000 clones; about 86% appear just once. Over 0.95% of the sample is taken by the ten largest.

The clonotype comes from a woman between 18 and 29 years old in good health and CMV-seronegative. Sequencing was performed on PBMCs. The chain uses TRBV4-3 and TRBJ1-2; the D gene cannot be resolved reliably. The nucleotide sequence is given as TGCGCCAGCAGCCAAGATAATGGCTACACCTTC. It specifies CASSQDNGYTF.